The present TCR beta chain was sequenced within a study of control samples from healthy donors and cancer patients. The table came from immunoSEQ multiplex PCR; TCRdb's copy has only in-frame clones and leaves some out. The repertoire consists of about 69,000 clones, with around 90% occurring once and the leading ten covering around 5.1%. The CDR3 is 13 amino acids. V lost 1 base, J lost 6 bases, and 7 bases lay in between. Looked up from germline, CDR1 is SGHTA and CDR2 is FQGTGA. The TCR sequence derives from a man aged 55-75 years with colorectal cancer. Sequencing was carried out using PBMCs. V gene TRBV7-3 combines with J gene TRBJ1-5, with D perhaps matching TRBD1 (5 bases). The CDR3 region is CASSLMGGQPQHF. The CDR3 DNA reads as TGTGCCAGCAGCTTAATGGGGGGTCAGCCCCAGCATTTT.